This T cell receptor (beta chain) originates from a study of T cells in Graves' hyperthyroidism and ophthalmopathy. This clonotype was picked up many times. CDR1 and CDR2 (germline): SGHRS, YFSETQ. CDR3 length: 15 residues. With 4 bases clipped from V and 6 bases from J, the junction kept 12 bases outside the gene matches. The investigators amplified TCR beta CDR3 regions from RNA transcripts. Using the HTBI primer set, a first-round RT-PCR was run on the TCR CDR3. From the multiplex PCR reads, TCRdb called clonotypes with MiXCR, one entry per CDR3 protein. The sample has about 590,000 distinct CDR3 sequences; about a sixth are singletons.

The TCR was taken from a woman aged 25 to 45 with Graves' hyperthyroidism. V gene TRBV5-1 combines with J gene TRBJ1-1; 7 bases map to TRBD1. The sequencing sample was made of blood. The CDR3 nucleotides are TGCGCCAGCAGCGGAGGTCCGACAGGGAAACCTGAAGCTTTCTTT. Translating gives CASSGGPTGKPEAFF.